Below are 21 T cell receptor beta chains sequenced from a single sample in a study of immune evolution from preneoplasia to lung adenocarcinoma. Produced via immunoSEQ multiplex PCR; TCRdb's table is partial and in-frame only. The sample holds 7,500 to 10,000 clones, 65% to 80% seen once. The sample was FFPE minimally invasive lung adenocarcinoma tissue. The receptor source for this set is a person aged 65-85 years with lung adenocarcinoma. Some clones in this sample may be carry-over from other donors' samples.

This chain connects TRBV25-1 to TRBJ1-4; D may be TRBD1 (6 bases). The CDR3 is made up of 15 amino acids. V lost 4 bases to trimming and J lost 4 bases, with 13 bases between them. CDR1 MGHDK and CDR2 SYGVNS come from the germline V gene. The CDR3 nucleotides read TGTGCCAGCAGTGCCTTACGGGACATTAATGAAAAACTGTTTTTT. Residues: CASSALRDINEKLFF.

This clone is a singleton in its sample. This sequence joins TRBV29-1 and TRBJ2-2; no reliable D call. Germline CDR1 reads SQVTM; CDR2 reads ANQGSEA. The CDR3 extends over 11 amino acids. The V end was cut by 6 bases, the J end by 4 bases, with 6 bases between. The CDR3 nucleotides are TGCAGCGTCAGAATCACCGGGGAGCTGTTTTTT. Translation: CSVRITGELFF.

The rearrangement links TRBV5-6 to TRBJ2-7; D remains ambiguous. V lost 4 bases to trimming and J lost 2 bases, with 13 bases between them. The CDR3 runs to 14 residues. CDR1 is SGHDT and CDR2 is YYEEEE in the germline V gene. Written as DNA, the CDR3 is TGTGCCAGCAGCCGTCGTGGTGTAGCCTACGAGCAGTACTTC. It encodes CASSRRGVAYEQYF.

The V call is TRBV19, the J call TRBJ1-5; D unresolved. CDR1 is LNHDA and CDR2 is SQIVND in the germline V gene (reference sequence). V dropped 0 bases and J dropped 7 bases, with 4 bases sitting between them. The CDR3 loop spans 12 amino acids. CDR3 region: CASSIERQPQHF. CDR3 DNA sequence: TGTGCCAGTAGTATAGAGCGACAGCCCCAGCATTTT.

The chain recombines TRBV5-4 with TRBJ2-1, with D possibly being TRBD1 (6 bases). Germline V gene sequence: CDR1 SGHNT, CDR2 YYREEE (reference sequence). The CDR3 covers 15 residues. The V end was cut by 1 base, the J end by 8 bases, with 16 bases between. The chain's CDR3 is CASSLLQGPWDEQFF. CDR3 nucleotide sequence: TGTGCCAGCAGCTTGTTACAGGGCCCTTGGGATGAGCAGTTCTTC.

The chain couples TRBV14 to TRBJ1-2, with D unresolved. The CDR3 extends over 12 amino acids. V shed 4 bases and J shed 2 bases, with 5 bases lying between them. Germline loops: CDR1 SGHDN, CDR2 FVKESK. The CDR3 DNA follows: TGTGCCAGCAGCCCTGGGAACTATGGCTACACCTTC. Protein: CASSPGNYGYTF.

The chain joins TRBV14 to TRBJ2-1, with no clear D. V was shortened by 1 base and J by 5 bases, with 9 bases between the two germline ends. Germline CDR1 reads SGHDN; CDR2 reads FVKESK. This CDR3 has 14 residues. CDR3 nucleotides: TGTGCCAGCAGCCAAGTGGGCACAAACAATGAGCAGTTCTTC. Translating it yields CASSQVGTNNEQFF. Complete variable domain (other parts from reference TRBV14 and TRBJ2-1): EAGVTQFPSHSVIEKGQTVTLRCDPISGHDNLYWYRRVMGKEIKFLLHFVKESKQDESGMPNNRFLAERTGGTYSTLKVQPAELEDSGVYFCASSQVGTNNEQFFGPGTRLTVL.

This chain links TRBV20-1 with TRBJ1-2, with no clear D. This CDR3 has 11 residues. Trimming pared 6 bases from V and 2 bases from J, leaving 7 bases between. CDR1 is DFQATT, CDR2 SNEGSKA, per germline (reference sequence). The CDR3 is CSAEQNYGYTF. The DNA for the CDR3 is TGCAGTGCGGAACAAAACTATGGCTACACCTTC.

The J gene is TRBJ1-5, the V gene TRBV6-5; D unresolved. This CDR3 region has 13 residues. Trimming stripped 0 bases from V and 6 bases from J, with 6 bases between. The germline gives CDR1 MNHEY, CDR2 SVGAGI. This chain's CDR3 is CASSYSRSQPQHF. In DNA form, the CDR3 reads TGTGCCAGCAGTTACTCGAGGAGTCAGCCCCAGCATTTT.

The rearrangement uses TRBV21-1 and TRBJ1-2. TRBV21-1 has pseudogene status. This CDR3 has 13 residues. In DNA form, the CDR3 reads TGTGCCAGCAAACAAAGTATTCCGAGGGGTAGCCCCTTC. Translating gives CASKQSIPRGSPF.

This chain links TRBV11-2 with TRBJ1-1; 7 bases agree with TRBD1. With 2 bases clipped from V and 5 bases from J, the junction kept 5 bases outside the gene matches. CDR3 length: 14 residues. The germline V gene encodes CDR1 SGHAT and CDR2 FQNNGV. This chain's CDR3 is CASSLTGEGTEAFF. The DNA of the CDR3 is TGTGCCAGCAGCTTAACAGGGGAAGGGACTGAAGCTTTCTTT.

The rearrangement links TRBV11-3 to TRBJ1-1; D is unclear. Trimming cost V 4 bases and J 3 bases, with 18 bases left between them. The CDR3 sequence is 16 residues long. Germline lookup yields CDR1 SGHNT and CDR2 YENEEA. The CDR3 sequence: CASSSPGRGLDTEAFF. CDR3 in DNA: TGTGCCAGCAGCTCCCCAGGCAGAGGGCTGGACACTGAAGCTTTCTTT.

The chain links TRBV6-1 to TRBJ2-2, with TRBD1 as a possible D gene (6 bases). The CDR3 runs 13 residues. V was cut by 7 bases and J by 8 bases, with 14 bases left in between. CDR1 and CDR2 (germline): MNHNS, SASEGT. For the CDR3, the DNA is TGTGCCAGCATAGTACCACAGGGTGGGGAGCTGTTTTTT. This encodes CASIVPQGGELFF.

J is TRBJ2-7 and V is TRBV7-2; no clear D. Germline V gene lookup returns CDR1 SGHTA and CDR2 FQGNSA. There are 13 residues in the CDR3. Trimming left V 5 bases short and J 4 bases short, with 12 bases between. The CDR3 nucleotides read TGTGCCAGCAGCACCCCTCCAGTTTACGAGCAGTACTTC. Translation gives CASSTPPVYEQYF.

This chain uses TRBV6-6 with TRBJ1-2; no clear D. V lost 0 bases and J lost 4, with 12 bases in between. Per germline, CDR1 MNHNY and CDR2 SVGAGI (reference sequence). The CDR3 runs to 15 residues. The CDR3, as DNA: TGTGCCAGCAGTTACTCGCTGGGCGCGGGCTATGGCTACACCTTC. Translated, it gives CASSYSLGAGYGYTF.

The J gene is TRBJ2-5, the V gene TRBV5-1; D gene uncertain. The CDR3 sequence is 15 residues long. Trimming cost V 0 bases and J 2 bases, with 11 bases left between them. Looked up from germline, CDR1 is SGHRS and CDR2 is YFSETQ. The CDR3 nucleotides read TGCGCCAGCAGCTTGGCGGCAGGTCGACAAGAGACCCAGTACTTC. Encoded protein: CASSLAAGRQETQYF.

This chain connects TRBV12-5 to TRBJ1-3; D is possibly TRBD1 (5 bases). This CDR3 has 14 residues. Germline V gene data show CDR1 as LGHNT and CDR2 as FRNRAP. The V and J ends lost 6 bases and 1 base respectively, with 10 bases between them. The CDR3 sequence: CASGPGHSGNTIYF. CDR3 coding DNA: TGTGCTAGTGGCCCTGGACATTCTGGAAACACCATATATTTT.

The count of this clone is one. CDR3 protein: CAAGGTQFF. The CDR3, as DNA: TGTGCCGCCGGAGGGACGCAGTTCTTC. The chain is built from TRBV27 and TRBJ2-1; D is possibly TRBD2 (6 bases). Per germline, CDR1 MNHEY and CDR2 SMNVEV (reference sequence). The V end lost 11 bases, the J end lost 12 bases, and 11 bases lay between the germline ends. The CDR3 is 9 residues long.

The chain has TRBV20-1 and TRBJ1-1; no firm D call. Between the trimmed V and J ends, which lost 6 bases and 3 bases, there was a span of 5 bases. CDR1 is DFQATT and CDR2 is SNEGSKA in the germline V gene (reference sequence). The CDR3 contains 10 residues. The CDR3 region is CSAPDTEAFF. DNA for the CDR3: TGCAGTGCACCAGACACTGAAGCTTTCTTT.

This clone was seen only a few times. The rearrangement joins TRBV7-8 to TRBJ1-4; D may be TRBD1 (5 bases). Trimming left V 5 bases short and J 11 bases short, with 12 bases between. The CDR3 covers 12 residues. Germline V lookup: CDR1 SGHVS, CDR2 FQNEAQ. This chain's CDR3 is CASSPVGGKLFF. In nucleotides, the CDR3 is TGTGCCAGCAGCCCAGTCGGGGGGAAACTGTTTTTT.

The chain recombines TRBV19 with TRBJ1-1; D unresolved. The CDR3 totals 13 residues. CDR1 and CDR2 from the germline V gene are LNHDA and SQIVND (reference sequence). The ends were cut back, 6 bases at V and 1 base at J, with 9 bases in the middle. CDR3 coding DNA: TGTGCCAGTAGCCAAACACGGAACACTGAAGCTTTCTTT. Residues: CASSQTRNTEAFF.